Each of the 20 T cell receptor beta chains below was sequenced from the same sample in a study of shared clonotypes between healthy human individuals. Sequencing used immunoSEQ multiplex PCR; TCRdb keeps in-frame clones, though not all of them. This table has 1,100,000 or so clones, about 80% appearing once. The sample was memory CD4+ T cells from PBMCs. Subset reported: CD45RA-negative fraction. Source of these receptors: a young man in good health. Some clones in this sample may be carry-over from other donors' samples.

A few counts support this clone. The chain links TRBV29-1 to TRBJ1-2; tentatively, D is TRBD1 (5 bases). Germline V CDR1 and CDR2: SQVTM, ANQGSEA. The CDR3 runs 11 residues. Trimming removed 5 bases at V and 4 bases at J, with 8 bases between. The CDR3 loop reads CSVLDSYGYTF. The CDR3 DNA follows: TGCAGCGTTCTTGACAGCTATGGCTACACCTTC.

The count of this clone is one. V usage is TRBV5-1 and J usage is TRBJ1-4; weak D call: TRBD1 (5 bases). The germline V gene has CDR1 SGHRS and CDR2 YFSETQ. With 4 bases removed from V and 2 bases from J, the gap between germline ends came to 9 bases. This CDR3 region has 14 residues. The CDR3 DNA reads TGCGCCAGCAGCAAGGGGCTTACTAATGAAAAACTGTTTTTT. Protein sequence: CASSKGLTNEKLFF.

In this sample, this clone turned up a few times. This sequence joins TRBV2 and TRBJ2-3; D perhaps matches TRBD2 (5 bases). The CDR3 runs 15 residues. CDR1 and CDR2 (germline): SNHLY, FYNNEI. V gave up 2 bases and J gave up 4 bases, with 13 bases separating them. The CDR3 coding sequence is TGTGCCAGCAGTGAAAGGACTCCCGGGTCAGATACGCAGTATTTT. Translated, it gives CASSERTPGSDTQYF.

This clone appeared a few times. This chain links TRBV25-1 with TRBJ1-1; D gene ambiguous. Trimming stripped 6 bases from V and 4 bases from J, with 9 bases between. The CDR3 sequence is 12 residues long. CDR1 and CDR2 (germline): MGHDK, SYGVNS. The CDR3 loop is CASRDRGTEAFF. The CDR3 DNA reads TGTGCCAGCAGGGATCGTGGCACTGAAGCTTTCTTT. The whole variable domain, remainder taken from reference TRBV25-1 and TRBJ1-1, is EADIYQTPRYLVIGTGKKITLECSQTMGHDKMYWYQQDPGMELHLIHYSYGVNSTEKGDLSSESTVSRIRTEHFPLTLESARPSHTSQYLCASRDRGTEAFFGQGTRLTVV.

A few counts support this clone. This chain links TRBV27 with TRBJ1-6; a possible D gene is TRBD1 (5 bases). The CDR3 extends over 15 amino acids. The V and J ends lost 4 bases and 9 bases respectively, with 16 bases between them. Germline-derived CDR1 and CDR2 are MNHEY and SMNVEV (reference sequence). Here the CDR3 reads CASSSLWSGGSPLHF. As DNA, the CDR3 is TGTGCCAGCAGTTCCCTCTGGTCCGGGGGTTCACCCCTCCACTTT.

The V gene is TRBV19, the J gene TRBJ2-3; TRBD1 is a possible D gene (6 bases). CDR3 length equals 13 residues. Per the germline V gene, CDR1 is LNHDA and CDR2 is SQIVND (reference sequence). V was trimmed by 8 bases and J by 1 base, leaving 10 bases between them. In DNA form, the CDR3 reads TGTGCCAGTCACAGGGACGGCACAGATACGCAGTATTTT. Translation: CASHRDGTDTQYF.

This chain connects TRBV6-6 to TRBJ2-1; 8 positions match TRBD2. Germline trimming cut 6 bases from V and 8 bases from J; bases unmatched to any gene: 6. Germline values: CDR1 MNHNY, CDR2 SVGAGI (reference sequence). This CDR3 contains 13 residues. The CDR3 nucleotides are TGTGCCAGCAGACCCAGCGGGAGCTATGAGCAGTTCTTC. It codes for CASRPSGSYEQFF.

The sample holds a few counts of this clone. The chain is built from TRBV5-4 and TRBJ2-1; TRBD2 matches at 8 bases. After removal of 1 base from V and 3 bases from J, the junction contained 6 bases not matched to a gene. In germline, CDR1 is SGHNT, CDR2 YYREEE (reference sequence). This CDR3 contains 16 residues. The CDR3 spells CASSLFGRAGYNEQFF. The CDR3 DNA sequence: TGTGCCAGCAGCTTGTTCGGGAGGGCAGGCTACAATGAGCAGTTCTTC.

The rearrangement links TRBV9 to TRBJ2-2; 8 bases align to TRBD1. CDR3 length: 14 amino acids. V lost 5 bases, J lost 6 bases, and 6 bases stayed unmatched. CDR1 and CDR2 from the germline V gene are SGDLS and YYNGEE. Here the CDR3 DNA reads TGTGCCAGCAGGGAGATGGGACAGGCCGGGGAGCTGTTTTTT. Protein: CASREMGQAGELFF.

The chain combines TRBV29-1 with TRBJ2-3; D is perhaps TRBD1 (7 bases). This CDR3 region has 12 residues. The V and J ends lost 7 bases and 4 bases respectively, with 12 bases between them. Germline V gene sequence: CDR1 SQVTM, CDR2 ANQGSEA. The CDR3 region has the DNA TGCAGCGGCAGGGGGGCCGCAGATACGCAGTATTTT. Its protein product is CSGRGAADTQYF.

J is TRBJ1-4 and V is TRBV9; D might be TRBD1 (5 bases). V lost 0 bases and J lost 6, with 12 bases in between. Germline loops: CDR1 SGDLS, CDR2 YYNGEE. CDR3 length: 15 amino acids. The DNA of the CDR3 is TGTGCCAGCAGCGTAGGTCCGGGGGTAGATGAAAAACTGTTTTTT. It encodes CASSVGPGVDEKLFF.

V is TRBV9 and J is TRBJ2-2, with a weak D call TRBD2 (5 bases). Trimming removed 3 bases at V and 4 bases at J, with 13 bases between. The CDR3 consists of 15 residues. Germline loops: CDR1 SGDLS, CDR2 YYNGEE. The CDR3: CASSGWVRGTGELFF. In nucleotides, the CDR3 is TGTGCCAGCAGCGGATGGGTCCGGGGCACCGGGGAGCTGTTTTTT.

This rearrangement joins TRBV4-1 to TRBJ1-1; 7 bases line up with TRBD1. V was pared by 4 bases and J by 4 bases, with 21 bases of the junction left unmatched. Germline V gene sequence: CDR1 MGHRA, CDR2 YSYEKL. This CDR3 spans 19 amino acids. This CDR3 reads CASSPEKRGGARGSTEAFF. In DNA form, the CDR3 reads TGCGCCAGCAGCCCAGAAAAGCGAGGGGGCGCGAGGGGGAGCACTGAAGCTTTCTTT.

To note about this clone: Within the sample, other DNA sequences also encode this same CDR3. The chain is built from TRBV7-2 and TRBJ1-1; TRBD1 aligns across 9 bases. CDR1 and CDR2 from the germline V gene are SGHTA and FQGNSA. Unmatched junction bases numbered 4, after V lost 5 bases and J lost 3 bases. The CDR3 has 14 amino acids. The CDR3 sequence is CASSLRTGDTEAFF. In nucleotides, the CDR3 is TGTGCCAGCAGCCTGAGGACAGGGGACACTGAAGCTTTCTTT.

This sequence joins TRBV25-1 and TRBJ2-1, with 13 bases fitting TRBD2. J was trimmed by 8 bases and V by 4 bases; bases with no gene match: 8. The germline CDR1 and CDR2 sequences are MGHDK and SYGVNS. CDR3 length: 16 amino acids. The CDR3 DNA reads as TGTGCCAGCAGTGTGCAGGGACTAGCGGGACGCCATGAGCAGTTCTTC. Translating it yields CASSVQGLAGRHEQFF.

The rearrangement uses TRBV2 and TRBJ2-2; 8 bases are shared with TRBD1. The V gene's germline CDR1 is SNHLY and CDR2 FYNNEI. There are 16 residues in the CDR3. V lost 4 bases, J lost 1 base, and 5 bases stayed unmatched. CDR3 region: CASSVGTGGNTGELFF. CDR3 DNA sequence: TGTGCCAGCAGTGTGGGTACAGGGGGGAACACCGGGGAGCTGTTTTTT.

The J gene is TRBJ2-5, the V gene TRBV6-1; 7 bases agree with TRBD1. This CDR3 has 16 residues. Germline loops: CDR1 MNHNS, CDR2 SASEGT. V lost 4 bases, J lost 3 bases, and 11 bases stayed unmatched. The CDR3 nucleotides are TGTGCCAGCAGTGTCTTTAGAGGGGGCGCGGAAGAGACCCAGTACTTC. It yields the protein CASSVFRGGAEETQYF.

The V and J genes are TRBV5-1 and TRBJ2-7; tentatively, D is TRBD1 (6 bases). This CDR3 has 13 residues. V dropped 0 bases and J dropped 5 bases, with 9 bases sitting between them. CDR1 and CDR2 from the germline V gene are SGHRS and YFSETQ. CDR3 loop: CASSLGGHNEQYF. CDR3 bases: TGCGCCAGCAGCTTGGGGGGACATAACGAGCAGTACTTC.

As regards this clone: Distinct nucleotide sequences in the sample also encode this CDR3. CDR3 DNA: TGTGCCAGTAGTATAGAGGGGGTGAGCTACGAGCAGTACTTC. This gives the protein CASSIEGVSYEQYF. This chain links TRBV19 with TRBJ2-7; D tentatively fits TRBD1 or TRBD2 (5 bases each). CDR3 length equals 14 residues. CDR1 LNHDA and CDR2 SQIVND come from the germline V gene (reference sequence). Deletions cut 0 bases from V and 3 bases from J, with 9 bases between.

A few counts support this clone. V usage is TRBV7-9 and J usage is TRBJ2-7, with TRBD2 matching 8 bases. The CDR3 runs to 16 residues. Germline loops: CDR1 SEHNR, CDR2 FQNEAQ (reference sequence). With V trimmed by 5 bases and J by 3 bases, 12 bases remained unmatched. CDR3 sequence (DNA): TGTGCCAGCAGCCGCCCCGGGGGGGGCAGGAACTACGAGCAGTACTTC. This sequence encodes CASSRPGGGRNYEQYF.